These T cell receptor beta chains were read from a single sample in a study of T-cell reconstitution after alpha-beta-depleted transplantation in children. TCRdb ran MiXCR on the PCR reads and lists one entry per CDR3 protein. The sample lists about 610,000 distinct CDR3 sequences, over 9.5% occurring once. The sample was PBMCs from the stem cell graft donor, taken from the stem cell graft. Receptors were obtained from a human donor who donated a stem cell graft to a child with acute myeloid leukemia. Both conserved end residues are part of each CDR3. Each record gives: J gene, clone size, D gene, V gene, CDR3 DNA, CDR3 protein. A D gene is named only where the DNA matches it firmly. Some rows mark clone size as missing; the rest say once, few, many or name a class of expanded clone.

J: TRBJ1-4
size: many
D: .
V: TRBV6-5
DNA: TGTGCCAGCAGTTACTCGATCCCCAGAGATGAAAAACTGTTTTTT
CDR3: CASSYSIPRDEKLFF

J: TRBJ2-3
size: many
D: .
V: TRBV12-3/TRBV12-4
DNA: TGTGCCAGCAGATTTAGCGCCCTTAGCACAGATACGCAGTATTTT
CDR3: CASRFSALSTDTQYF

J: TRBJ2-4
size: few
D: .
V: TRBV20-1
DNA: TGCAGTGCTAGAAATTTGCGGGAACTAGCCAAAAACATTCAGTACTTC
CDR3: CSARNLRELAKNIQYF

J: TRBJ2-7
size: .
D: .
V: TRBV4-2
DNA: TGTGCCAGCGGCCCCGGGCTCCTCTCCTGCGAGCAGTACTTC
CDR3: CASGPGLLSCEQYF

J: TRBJ2-2
size: .
D: .
V: TRBV4-3
DNA: TGCGCCAGCAGCCAAGTGATAGGGGGGCCCACCGGGGAGCTGTTTTTT
CDR3: CASSQVIGGPTGELFF

J: TRBJ2-2
size: .
D: .
V: TRBV29-1
DNA: TGCAGCGTTGGTGGCAGGGTGTCTCCCGGGGAGCTGTTTTTT
CDR3: CSVGGRVSPGELFF

J: TRBJ2-5
size: few
D: .
V: TRBV5-1
DNA: TGCGCCAGCAGCTGGGAAGAGACCCAGTACTTC
CDR3: CASSWEETQYF

J: TRBJ2-7
size: .
D: TRBD1
V: TRBV28
DNA: TGTGCCAGCAGCAGGACAGGGAATAGGAGGGAGCAGTACTTC
CDR3: CASSRTGNRREQYF

J: TRBJ2-5
size: once
D: .
V: TRBV7-7
DNA: TGTGCTAGCAGCCAAGGGGCGGGAGAGACCCAGTACTTC
CDR3: CASSQGAGETQYF

J: TRBJ2-2
size: many
D: .
V: TRBV11-2
DNA: TGTGCCAGCGATAAGACTCTTAACACCGGGGAGCTGTTTTTT
CDR3: CASDKTLNTGELFF

J: TRBJ2-7
size: .
D: .
V: TRBV6-1
DNA: TGTGCCAGCAGTATCCGGGACACTCCCTACGAGCAGTACTTC
CDR3: CASSIRDTPYEQYF

J: TRBJ1-1
size: many
D: .
V: TRBV11-2
DNA: TGTGCCAGCATTGGGGGCCTGATGAACACTGAAGCTTTCTTT
CDR3: CASIGGLMNTEAFF

J: TRBJ2-2
size: few
D: TRBD1
V: TRBV29-1
DNA: TGCAGCGTCTTTCCAGGGGGCTCGGGGGAGCTGTTTTTT
CDR3: CSVFPGGSGELFF

J: TRBJ1-5
size: .
D: TRBD1
V: TRBV20-1
DNA: TGCAGTCACGGGACAGGGGGCGATCGAGGCAATCAGCCCCAGCATTTT
CDR3: CSHGTGGDRGNQPQHF

J: TRBJ2-3
size: .
D: TRBD2
V: TRBV5-1
DNA: TGCGCCAGCAGCTGGCGGACTAGCGGGAGTGTAGATACGCAGTATTTT
CDR3: CASSWRTSGSVDTQYF

J: TRBJ1-1
size: .
D: .
V: TRBV5-1
DNA: TGCGCCAGCAGCTTGGGGGGGAGCCCTGAAGCTTTCTTT
CDR3: CASSLGGSPEAFF

J: TRBJ2-3
size: few
D: .
V: TRBV7-2
DNA: TGTGCCAGCAGCTCGAGGAGACGAGGTGTCGGCACAGATACGCAGTATTTT
CDR3: CASSSRRRGVGTDTQYF

J: TRBJ2-7
size: few
D: TRBD1
V: TRBV7-2
DNA: TGTGCCAGCAGCTCATACAGGGGGAACGAGCAGTACTTC
CDR3: CASSSYRGNEQYF

J: TRBJ2-6
size: few
D: .
V: TRBV28
DNA: TGTGCCAGCAGAGGACTCACCTCTGGGGCCAACGTCCTGACTTTC
CDR3: CASRGLTSGANVLTF

J: TRBJ2-1
size: .
D: .
V: TRBV28
DNA: TGTGCCAGCAGTCTCAATCACAATGAGCAGTTCTTC
CDR3: CASSLNHNEQFF

J: TRBJ1-2
size: few
D: TRBD1
V: TRBV27
DNA: TGTGCCAGCAGTGGGGGGACAGCGGACTATGGCTACACCTTC
CDR3: CASSGGTADYGYTF

J: TRBJ2-1
size: few
D: TRBD2
V: TRBV12-3/TRBV12-4
DNA: TGTGCCAGCAGTTTAGGGGCTAGCGGGATATCGAAAGAGCAGTTCTTC
CDR3: CASSLGASGISKEQFF

J: TRBJ2-7
size: .
D: TRBD2
V: TRBV27
DNA: TGTGCCAGCAGTTCCCTCAATAGCGGGGGAGTCTACGAGCAGTACTTC
CDR3: CASSSLNSGGVYEQYF

J: TRBJ2-2
size: .
D: TRBD2
V: TRBV5-1
DNA: TGCGCCAGCAGCCTGGGACTAGCGGGAGATGTATCCGGGGAGCTGTTTTTT
CDR3: CASSLGLAGDVSGELFF

J: TRBJ2-6
size: .
D: .
V: TRBV6-2/TRBV6-3
DNA: TGTGCCAGCAGTTACTCGGGGGTCTCTGGGGCCAACGTCCTGACTTTC
CDR3: CASSYSGVSGANVLTF

J: TRBJ2-7
size: many
D: TRBD2
V: TRBV11-2
DNA: TGTGCCAGCAGCTTACAAGGGGGGGGACTAGCGGACTACGAGCAGTACTTC
CDR3: CASSLQGGGLADYEQYF

J: TRBJ2-1
size: few
D: TRBD2
V: TRBV30
DNA: TGTGCCTGGGACTTCCGAAGCGGGAGGGCCGGTGAGCAGTTCTTC
CDR3: CAWDFRSGRAGEQFF

J: TRBJ1-2
size: few
D: TRBD1
V: TRBV4-3
DNA: TGCGCCAGCAGCCAAGATAACAGGGGGCACGGTGGCTACACCTTC
CDR3: CASSQDNRGHGGYTF

J: TRBJ1-5
size: .
D: TRBD1
V: TRBV6-1
DNA: TGTGCCAGCGGGACAGCGGGCACTAGCAATCAGCCCCAGCATTTT
CDR3: CASGTAGTSNQPQHF

J: TRBJ2-1
size: few
D: TRBD2
V: TRBV11-2
DNA: TGTGCCAGCAGAGGACTAGCGAGAAGCTCCTACAATGAGCAGTTCTTC
CDR3: CASRGLARSSYNEQFF

J: TRBJ2-7
size: few
D: TRBD2
V: TRBV6-1
DNA: TGTGCCAGCAATCCAGCGGGGGGAATCTACGAGCAGTACTTC
CDR3: CASNPAGGIYEQYF

J: TRBJ2-1
size: few
D: .
V: TRBV20-1
DNA: TGCAGTGCTACTCGCACGGGAAATGAGCAGTTCTTC
CDR3: CSATRTGNEQFF

J: TRBJ1-5
size: few
D: .
V: TRBV12-3/TRBV12-4
DNA: TGTGCCAGCAGCCAGGGACAATTGAGCGGGCAGCCCCAGCATTTT
CDR3: CASSQGQLSGQPQHF

J: TRBJ1-1
size: .
D: .
V: TRBV5-1
DNA: TGCGCCAGCAGCTTGGTGGGGGCGATGGGGAACACTGAAGCTTTCTTT
CDR3: CASSLVGAMGNTEAFF

J: TRBJ2-2
size: .
D: TRBD2
V: TRBV5-1
DNA: TGCGCCAGCAGCTCGAGCCTAGCGGCCCGAACTGCCGGGGAGCTGTTTTTT
CDR3: CASSSSLAARTAGELFF

J: TRBJ1-4
size: few
D: .
V: TRBV11-2
DNA: TGTGCCAGCAGCTCAACCTGGCAGGGAAAGTCTTGGACTAATGAAAAACTGTTTTTT
CDR3: CASSSTWQGKSWTNEKLFF

J: TRBJ2-5
size: .
D: TRBD2
V: TRBV20-1
DNA: TGCAGTGCTAGAGATCTAGGACTAGCGGGAGTCGCTGGCCAAGAGACCCAGTACTTC
CDR3: CSARDLGLAGVAGQETQYF